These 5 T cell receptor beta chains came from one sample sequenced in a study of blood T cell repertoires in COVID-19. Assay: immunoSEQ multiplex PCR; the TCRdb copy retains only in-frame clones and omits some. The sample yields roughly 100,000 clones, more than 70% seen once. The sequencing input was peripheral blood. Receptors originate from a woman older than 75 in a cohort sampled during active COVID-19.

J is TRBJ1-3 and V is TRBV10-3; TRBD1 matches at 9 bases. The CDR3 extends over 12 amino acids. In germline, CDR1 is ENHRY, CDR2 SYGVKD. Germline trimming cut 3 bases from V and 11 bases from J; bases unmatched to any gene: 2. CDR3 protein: CAISEQGAAIYF. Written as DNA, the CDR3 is TGTGCCATCAGTGAACAGGGGGCAGCCATATATTTT.

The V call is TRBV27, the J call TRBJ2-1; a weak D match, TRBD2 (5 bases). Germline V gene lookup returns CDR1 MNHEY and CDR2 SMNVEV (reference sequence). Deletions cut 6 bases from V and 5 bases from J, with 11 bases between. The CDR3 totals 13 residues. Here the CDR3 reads CASRAGMNNEQFF. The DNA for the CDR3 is TGTGCCAGCAGAGCCGGGATGAACAATGAGCAGTTCTTC.

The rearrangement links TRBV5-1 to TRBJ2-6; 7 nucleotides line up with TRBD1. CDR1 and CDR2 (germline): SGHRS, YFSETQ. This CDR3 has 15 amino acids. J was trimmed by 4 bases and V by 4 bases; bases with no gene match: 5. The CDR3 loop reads CASSTTGTGANVLTF. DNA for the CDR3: TGCGCCAGCAGCACGACAGGGACCGGGGCCAACGTCCTGACTTTC.

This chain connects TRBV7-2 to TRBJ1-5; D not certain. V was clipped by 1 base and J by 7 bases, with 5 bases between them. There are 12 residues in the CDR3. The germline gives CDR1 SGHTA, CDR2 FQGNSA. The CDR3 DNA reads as TGTGCCAGCAGCTTAGACATACAGCCCCAGCATTTT. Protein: CASSLDIQPQHF.

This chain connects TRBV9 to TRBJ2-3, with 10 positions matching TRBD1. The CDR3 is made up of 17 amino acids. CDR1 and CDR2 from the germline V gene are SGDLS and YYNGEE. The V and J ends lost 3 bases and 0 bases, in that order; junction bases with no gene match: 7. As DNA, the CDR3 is TGTGCCAGCAGCGCCTCCGACAGGGGGCCTAGCACAGATACGCAGTATTTT. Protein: CASSASDRGPSTDTQYF.